This TCR beta chain stems from a study of shared clonotypes between healthy human individuals. Findings and limits, study-wide: Among donors, sharing of clonotypes was expected to be affected by sequencing depth.

Authors' data handling: Junction-only sequences produced by ImmunoSEQ had no quality scores, so filtering differed. Sequencing was performed with immunoSEQ multiplex PCR; in TCRdb, only in-frame clones are kept and a portion is missing. D and trimming were read from the DNA, whereas the V and J calls and clone size are those reported in that table. This sample has some 2.1 million clones, with 90% to 95% found just once. Details on this clone: The antigen is unknown.

CDR1 and CDR2 from the germline V gene are ENHRY and SYGVKD. This CDR3 has 14 amino acids. V was trimmed by 7 bases and J by 8 bases, leaving 20 bases between them. The chain is built from TRBV10-3 and TRBJ1-2, with D maybe TRBD1 (6 bases). Sequences were obtained from naive CD4+ T cells sorted from blood. The subset: CD45RA+ positively selected. This receptor was obtained from a man aged 18 to 30 in good health. In DNA, the CDR3 is TGTGCCATCACCCCCGAACAGGGAGGGCGCGGCTACACCTTC. This gives the protein CAITPEQGGRGYTF.